The 5 T cell receptor beta chains below were found in one sample sequenced in a study of T cell responses to AZD1222 COVID-19 vaccine. Clones were sequenced by immunoSEQ multiplex PCR, and TCRdb holds only the in-frame ones, with some missing. The profile shows 120,000 or so clones, around 83% of them singletons. This sample comprised peripheral blood, obtained 28 days after the second AZD1222 dose. Receptor source: an adult who received the AZD1222 COVID-19 vaccine.

The V call is TRBV9, the J call TRBJ1-2; the D gene is possibly TRBD1 (5 bases). CDR3 length: 15 amino acids. Looked up from germline, CDR1 is SGDLS and CDR2 is YYNGEE. Trimming took off 1 base at V and 0 bases at J, with 10 bases between the two ends. CDR3 residues: CASSVSVGANYGYTF. CDR3 bases: TGTGCCAGCAGCGTATCAGTAGGGGCTAACTATGGCTACACCTTC.

The V gene is TRBV2, the J gene TRBJ1-2, with D uncertain. The length of the CDR3 is 12 residues. Germline V gene data show CDR1 as SNHLY and CDR2 as FYNNEI. The ends were cut back, 8 bases at V and 3 bases at J, with 10 bases in the middle. The CDR3 protein is CASSREDYGYTF. The CDR3 DNA sequence: TGTGCCAGCTCGAGGGAGGACTATGGCTACACCTTC.

The chain couples TRBV11-3 to TRBJ2-7; TRBD2 is a possible D gene (6 bases). CDR3 size: 16 residues. Germline V gives CDR1 SGHNT, CDR2 YENEEA. V dropped 3 bases and J dropped 0 bases, with 15 bases sitting between them. The CDR3: CASSLYGQGGSYEQYF. The CDR3 bases are TGTGCCAGCAGCTTGTATGGGCAGGGAGGCTCCTACGAGCAGTACTTC.

This chain uses TRBV4-1 with TRBJ1-1; the match to TRBD1 covers 7 bases. Germline CDR1 is MGHRA and CDR2 is YSYEKL. CDR3 length: 14 residues. V gave up 4 bases and J gave up 1 base; unmatched junction bases: 3. The CDR3 bases are TGCGCCAGCAGCCCCTACAGGGGGAACACTGAAGCTTTCTTT. Encoded protein: CASSPYRGNTEAFF.

This chain links TRBV7-8 with TRBJ1-1, with 7 nucleotides matching TRBD1. Unmatched junction bases numbered 8, after V lost 5 bases and J lost 11 bases. Germline values: CDR1 SGHVS, CDR2 FQNEAQ. The CDR3 has 12 amino acids. CDR3 loop: CASSTPTGRAFF. The CDR3 nucleotides are TGTGCCAGCAGCACCCCGACAGGGAGGGCTTTCTTT. The variable domain in full, with the rest retrieved from reference TRBV7-8 and TRBJ1-1, is GAGVSQSPRYKVAKRGQDVALRCDPISGHVSLFWYQQALGQGPEFLTYFQNEAQLDKSGLPSDRFFAERPEGSVSTLKIQRTQQEDSAVYLCASSTPTGRAFFGQGTRLTVV.